This T cell receptor (beta chain) derives from a study of blood T cells in healthy people across ages. About the study: Template switching retrieved approximately one barcoded beta molecule for each two T cells.

For the second PCR, which ran for roughly 6 to 12 cycles, a sample-barcoded 5' primer and a J-beta primer mix were used. TCRdb used MiXCR to reprocess the 5' RACE reads, holding one entry per CDR3 protein. The sample includes 1 million or so distinct CDR3 sequences, almost 25% of them seen just once. Trimming pared 1 base from V and 4 bases from J, leaving 9 bases between. Germline CDR1 and CDR2: SGHDT and YYEEEE. The CDR3 extends over 14 amino acids. This clonotype was counted a few times. Separately, the same data were catalogued under a study of T cells of mothers and their children. That paper adds: In the second PCR, M1S primer introduced barcodes and 2-4 random bases.

V is TRBV5-6 and J is TRBJ2-1, with TRBD1 as a possible D gene (5 bases). Source material: blood. This sequence was found in a girl aged 2-9 years in good health. The CDR3: CASSLRAGYNEQFF. CDR3 DNA: TGTGCCAGCAGCTTGAGGGCAGGGTACAATGAGCAGTTCTTC. Supplemented by reference TRBV5-6 and TRBJ2-1, the full variable domain reads DAGVTQSPTHLIKTRGQQVTLRCSPKSGHDTVSWYQQALGQGPQFIFQYYEEEERQRGNFPDRFSGHQFPNYSSELNVNALLLGDSALYLCASSLRAGYNEQFFGPGTRLTVL.